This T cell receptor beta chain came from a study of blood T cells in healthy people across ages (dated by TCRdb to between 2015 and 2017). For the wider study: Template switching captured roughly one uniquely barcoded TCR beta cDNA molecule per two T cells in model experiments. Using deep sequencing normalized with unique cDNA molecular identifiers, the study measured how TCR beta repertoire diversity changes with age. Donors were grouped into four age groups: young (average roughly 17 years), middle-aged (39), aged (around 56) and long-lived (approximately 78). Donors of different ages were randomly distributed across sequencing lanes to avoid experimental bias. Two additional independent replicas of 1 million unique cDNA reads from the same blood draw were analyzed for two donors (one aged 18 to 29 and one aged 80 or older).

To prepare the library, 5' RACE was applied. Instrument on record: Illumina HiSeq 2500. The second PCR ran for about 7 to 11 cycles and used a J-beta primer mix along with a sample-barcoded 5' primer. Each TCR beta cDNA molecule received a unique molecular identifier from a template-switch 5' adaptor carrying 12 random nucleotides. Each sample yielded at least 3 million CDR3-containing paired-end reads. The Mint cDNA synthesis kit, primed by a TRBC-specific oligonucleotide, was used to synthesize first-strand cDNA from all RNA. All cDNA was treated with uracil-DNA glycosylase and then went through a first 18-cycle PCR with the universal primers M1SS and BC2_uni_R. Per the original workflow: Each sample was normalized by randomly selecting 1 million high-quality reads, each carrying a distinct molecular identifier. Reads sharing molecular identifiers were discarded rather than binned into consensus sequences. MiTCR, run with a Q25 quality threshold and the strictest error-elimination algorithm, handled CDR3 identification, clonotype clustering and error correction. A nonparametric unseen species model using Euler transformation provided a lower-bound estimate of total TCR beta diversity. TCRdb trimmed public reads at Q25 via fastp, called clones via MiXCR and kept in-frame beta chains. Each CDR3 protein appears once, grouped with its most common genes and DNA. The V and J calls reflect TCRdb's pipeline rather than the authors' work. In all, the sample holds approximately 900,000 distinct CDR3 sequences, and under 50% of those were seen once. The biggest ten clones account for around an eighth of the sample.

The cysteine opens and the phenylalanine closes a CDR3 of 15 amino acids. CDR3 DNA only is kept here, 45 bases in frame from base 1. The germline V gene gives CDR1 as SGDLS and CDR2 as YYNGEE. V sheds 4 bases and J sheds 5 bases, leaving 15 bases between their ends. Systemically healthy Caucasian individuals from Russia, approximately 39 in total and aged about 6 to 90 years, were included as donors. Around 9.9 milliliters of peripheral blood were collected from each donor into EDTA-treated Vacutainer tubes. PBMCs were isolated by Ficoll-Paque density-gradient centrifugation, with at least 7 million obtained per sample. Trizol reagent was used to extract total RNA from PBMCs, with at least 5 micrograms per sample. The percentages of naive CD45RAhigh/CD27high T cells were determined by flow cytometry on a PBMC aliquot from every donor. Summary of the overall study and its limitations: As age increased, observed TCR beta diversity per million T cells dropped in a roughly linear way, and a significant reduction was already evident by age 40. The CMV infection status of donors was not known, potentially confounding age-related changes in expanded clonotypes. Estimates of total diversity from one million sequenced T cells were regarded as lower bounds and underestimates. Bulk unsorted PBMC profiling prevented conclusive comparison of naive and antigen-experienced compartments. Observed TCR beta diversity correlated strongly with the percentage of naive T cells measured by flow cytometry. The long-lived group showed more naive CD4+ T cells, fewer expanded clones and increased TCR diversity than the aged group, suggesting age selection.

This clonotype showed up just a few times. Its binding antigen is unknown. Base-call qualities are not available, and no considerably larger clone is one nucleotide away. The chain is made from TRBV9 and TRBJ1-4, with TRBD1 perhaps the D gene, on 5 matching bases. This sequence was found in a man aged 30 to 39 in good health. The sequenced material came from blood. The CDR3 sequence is CASSPGRRENEKLFF. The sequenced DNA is TGTGCCAGCAGCCCAGGGCGCAGGGAAAATGAAAAACTGTTTTTT.